This TCR beta chain was recovered during a study of cytomegalovirus exposure and HLA in healthy donors. CDR3 size: 16 residues. CDR1 and CDR2 from the germline V gene are SGDLS and YYNGEE. Trimming pared 0 bases from V and 6 bases from J, leaving 13 bases between. The primer mix had 60 Vbeta and 13 Jbeta primers. TCRdb's table, derived via immunoSEQ multiplex PCR, lists solely in-frame clones and lacks some. The sample carries about 120,000 clones, about 76% recorded once. This clonotype originated in a woman in her thirties or forties in good health and CMV-seronegative. The rearrangement uses TRBV9 and TRBJ1-6; D is perhaps TRBD1 (5 bases). Specimen: PBMCs. CDR3 bases: TGTGCCAGCAGCGTAGGGGGGGGTGGGGGTAATTCACCCCTCCACTTT. Translated: CASSVGGGGGNSPLHF.